The 29 T cell receptor beta chains below all came from one sample that was sequenced in a study of blood T cell repertoires in COVID-19. The method was immunoSEQ multiplex PCR; TCRdb's version includes in-frame clones alone and lacks a portion of them. The sample shows 150,000 to 170,000 clones, over 60% of them seen only once. The specimen sequenced was peripheral blood. The receptors here all came from a man at least 80 years old with acute or convalescent COVID-19.

The V call is TRBV2, the J call TRBJ1-5; 8 nucleotides line up with TRBD1. Germline assignment: CDR1 SNHLY and CDR2 FYNNEI. The CDR3 extends over 14 amino acids. V lost 6 bases, J lost 6 bases, and 7 bases stayed unmatched. DNA for the CDR3: TGTGCCAGCAGGGACAGGGCAGGTAGTCAGCCCCAGCATTTT. Its protein product is CASRDRAGSQPQHF. Full variable domain (remainder filled in from reference TRBV2 and TRBJ1-5): EPEVTQTPSHQVTQMGQEVILRCVPISNHLYFYWYRQILGQKVEFLVSFYNNEISEKSEIFDDQFSVERPDGSNFTLKIRSTKLEDSAMYFCASRDRAGSQPQHFGDGTRLSIL.

The chain links TRBV7-9 to TRBJ1-1; 10 nucleotides align to TRBD1. The CDR3 consists of 14 residues. Germline V gene data show CDR1 as SEHNR and CDR2 as FQNEAQ (reference sequence). The trim removed 3 bases at V and 6 bases at J, leaving 4 bases unmatched. DNA for the CDR3: TGTGCCAGCAGCTTTGGACAGGGGGTTGCTGAAGCTTTCTTT. It translates to CASSFGQGVAEAFF.

V gene TRBV3-1 (or the pseudogene TRBV3-2) combines with J gene TRBJ1-2, with a possible D match to TRBD1 (5 bases). Germline V gene data show CDR1 as LGHDT and CDR2 as YNNKEL (reference sequence). The CDR3 runs to 12 residues. Trimming removed 1 base from V and 9 bases from J, with 9 bases in between. The CDR3 here is CASSQVQGSYTF. Written as DNA, the CDR3 is TGTGCCAGCAGCCAAGTTCAGGGTAGCTACACCTTC.

The J gene is TRBJ2-1, the V gene TRBV27; no definite D call. V shed 5 bases and J shed 12 bases, with 17 bases lying between them. Germline values: CDR1 MNHEY, CDR2 SMNVEV (reference sequence). This CDR3 contains 13 residues. CDR3 sequence reads: CASSPTDRLGQFF. DNA of the CDR3: TGTGCCAGCAGTCCCACAGACCGATTAGGGCAGTTCTTC.

Here the CDR3 DNA reads TGTGCCAGCAGACGGGACAGGGAGGGCTACGAGCAGTACTTC. Translating gives CASRRDREGYEQYF. This chain uses TRBV6-6 with TRBJ2-7; 9 bases line up with TRBD1. The CDR3 sequence is 14 residues long. Germline CDR1 is MNHNY and CDR2 is SVGAGI (reference sequence). The junction had 6 bases not matched to a gene; V was cut back by 6 bases and J by 3 bases.

V gene TRBV2 combines with J gene TRBJ2-7; 8 bases fit TRBD1. CDR1 is SNHLY and CDR2 is FYNNEI in the germline V gene. The V gene end was trimmed by 8 bases and the J gene end by 5 bases; junction bases not matched to a gene: 11. The CDR3 consists of 14 residues. CDR3 sequence: CASSVTGQGDEQYF. The CDR3, as DNA: TGTGCCAGCTCCGTAACCGGACAGGGCGACGAGCAGTACTTC.

The chain has TRBV18 and TRBJ2-3, with D possibly being TRBD1 (6 bases). Germline V gene sequence: CDR1 KGHSH, CDR2 LQKENI. V was clipped by 2 bases and J by 1 base, with 13 bases between them. The CDR3 loop spans 16 amino acids. Here the CDR3 DNA reads TGTGCCAGCTCACCAATAAGTGCAGGGGGCACAGATACGCAGTATTTT. It is translated as CASSPISAGGTDTQYF.

The CDR3 region has the DNA TGCGCCAGCAGTGCTTATAGCGGGGGGGCGTACGAGCAGTACGTC. Translated: CASSAYSGGAYEQYV. The rearrangement joins TRBV10-2 to TRBJ2-7; 11 nucleotides match TRBD2. Germline values: CDR1 WSHSY, CDR2 SAAADI. This CDR3 spans 15 amino acids. J lost 4 bases, V lost 4 bases, and 6 bases had no gene match.

The chain combines TRBV11-3 with TRBJ2-6; 10 bases match TRBD2. Germline V lookup: CDR1 SGHNT, CDR2 YENEEA. V trimming: 0 bases; J trimming: 1 base; junction bases outside the gene matches: 6. The CDR3 is 19 residues long. The CDR3, as DNA: TGTGCCAGCAGCTTAGATCGAGCGGGGGGGCTGTCTGGGGCCAACGTCCTGACTTTC. This encodes CASSLDRAGGLSGANVLTF.

This chain links TRBV6-1 with TRBJ2-7; 10 bases fit TRBD1. The ends lost 3 bases at V and 2 bases at J; junction bases unmatched: 10. The CDR3 is made up of 17 amino acids. Per the germline V gene, CDR1 is MNHNS and CDR2 is SASEGT. The DNA of the CDR3 is TGTGCCAGCAGTGAGCAGACAGGGGGCCTTGGGGCCTACGAGCAGTACTTC. Translating it yields CASSEQTGGLGAYEQYF.

J is TRBJ2-1 and V is TRBV28, with TRBD2 as a possible D gene (5 bases). Germline-derived CDR1 and CDR2 are MDHEN and SYDVKM. The CDR3 totals 12 residues. Trimming removed 7 bases from V and 8 bases from J, with 12 bases in between. CDR3 residues: CASKAGWDEQFF. The CDR3 DNA reads TGTGCCAGCAAGGCGGGTTGGGATGAGCAGTTCTTC.

This clone occurred a few times. The chain carries TRBV4-1 and TRBJ1-2; 11 bases are a match to TRBD1. The junction had 10 bases not matched to a gene; V was cut back by 0 bases and J by 4 bases. Germline V gives CDR1 MGHRA, CDR2 YSYEKL. The CDR3 loop spans 18 amino acids. CDR3 loop: CASSQEDRGLGSSYGYTF. DNA of the CDR3: TGCGCCAGCAGCCAAGAGGACAGGGGGCTCGGATCGAGCTATGGCTACACCTTC.

This rearrangement joins TRBV10-1 to TRBJ2-2, with D unclear. Germline V gene lookup returns CDR1 WNHNN and CDR2 SYGVQD (reference sequence). The V end lost 3 bases, the J end lost 8 bases, and 4 bases lay between the germline ends. This CDR3 is built from 11 residues. The chain's CDR3 is CASSEQGELFF. Written as DNA, the CDR3 is TGCGCCAGCAGTGAACAGGGGGAGCTGTTTTTT.

The V gene is TRBV10-2, the J gene TRBJ2-2, with a possible D match to TRBD2 (5 bases). V was shortened by 6 bases and J by 3 bases, with 5 bases between the two germline ends. Looked up from germline, CDR1 is WSHSY and CDR2 is SAAADI. The CDR3 totals 12 residues. The CDR3 region has the DNA TGCGCCAGCAGGAGGGACACCGGGGAGCTGTTTTTT. Translating gives CASRRDTGELFF.

This chain uses TRBV6-1 with TRBJ2-1; tentatively, D is TRBD2 (7 bases). The V and J ends lost 3 bases and 0 bases respectively, with 12 bases between them. The germline V gene has CDR1 MNHNS and CDR2 SASEGT. The CDR3 sequence is 16 residues long. The CDR3 spells CASSEWGGASYNEQFF. CDR3 nucleotide sequence: TGTGCCAGCAGTGAGTGGGGGGGGGCCTCCTACAATGAGCAGTTCTTC.

The gene calls are TRBV5-5 and TRBJ2-2; 12 bases are a match to TRBD1. The CDR3 spans 17 residues. Germline-derived CDR1 and CDR2 are SGHKS and YYEKEE (reference sequence). After removal of 1 base from V and 6 bases from J, the junction contained 7 bases not matched to a gene. CDR3 residues: CASSLITGTGGPGELFF. CDR3 coding DNA: TGTGCCAGCAGCTTGATCACCGGGACAGGGGGCCCCGGGGAGCTGTTTTTT. The full variable domain, rest sourced from reference TRBV5-5 and TRBJ2-2, is DAGVTQSPTHLIKTRGQQVTLRCSPISGHKSVSWYQQVLGQGPQFIFQYYEKEERGRGNFPDRFSARQFPNYSSELNVNALLLGDSALYLCASSLITGTGGPGELFFGEGSRLTVL.

The chain has TRBV19 and TRBJ1-5, with 8 bases aligning to TRBD1. The CDR3 is 15 residues long. Trimming took 5 bases from V and 3 from J; bases not matched to a gene: 6. Germline lookup yields CDR1 LNHDA and CDR2 SQIVND (reference sequence). The CDR3 loop reads CASSLTGAANQPQHF. The CDR3 nucleotides read TGTGCCAGTAGTCTGACAGGGGCGGCCAATCAGCCCCAGCATTTT.

Points on this clone: The sample holds other DNA sequences that translate to the same CDR3. This sequence joins TRBV5-1 and TRBJ1-1; 7 bases line up with TRBD1. This CDR3 comprises 13 residues. V shed 3 bases, J shed 4 bases, and the junction held 3 bases outside the gene matches. The germline V gene has CDR1 SGHRS and CDR2 YFSETQ. The CDR3 coding sequence is TGCGCCAGCAGCTCCCAGGGGGGCACTGAAGCTTTCTTT. Its protein product is CASSSQGGTEAFF.

The genes are TRBV4-1 and TRBJ2-7; 8 nucleotides line up with TRBD2. This CDR3 spans 20 amino acids. CDR1 is MGHRA, CDR2 YSYEKL, per germline. The junction had 18 bases not matched to a gene; V was cut back by 0 bases and J by 2 bases. The CDR3 sequence: CASSQEGWYRGGTDPYEQYV. CDR3 DNA: TGCGCCAGCAGCCAAGAAGGTTGGTACCGGGGGGGGACCGACCCCTACGAGCAGTACGTC.

The gene calls are TRBV28 and TRBJ2-2; 7 bases agree with TRBD2. This CDR3 contains 15 residues. Germline-derived CDR1 and CDR2 are MDHEN and SYDVKM. V shed 8 bases, J shed 1 base, and the junction held 7 bases outside the gene matches. The CDR3 region has the DNA TGTGCCAGCGAGTCCGGGGGGAAGAACACCGGGGAGCTGTTTTTT. This encodes CASESGGKNTGELFF.

The rearrangement joins TRBV6-5 to TRBJ1-4; the D gene is possibly TRBD1 (6 bases). The CDR3 runs to 14 residues. CDR1 is MNHEY, CDR2 SVGAGI, per germline. Between the trimmed V and J ends, which lost 6 bases and 5 bases, there was a span of 13 bases. CDR3 DNA sequence: TGTGCCAGCAGGCAACAGGGACGGAATGAAAAACTGTTTTTT. Protein sequence: CASRQQGRNEKLFF.

This chain uses TRBV5-1 with TRBJ1-1, with TRBD1 matching 9 bases. Germline CDR1 and CDR2: SGHRS and YFSETQ. J was trimmed by 1 base and V by 1 base; bases with no gene match: 5. The CDR3 length is 16 residues. In DNA, the CDR3 is TGCGCCAGCAGCTTGACAGGACAGGGGACGAACACTGAAGCTTTCTTT. It translates to CASSLTGQGTNTEAFF.

CDR3 DNA: TGTGCCAGCAGCTTGCGGGGACAGGGGGCCTACGAGCAGTACTTC. Its translation is CASSLRGQGAYEQYF. V and J are TRBV11-1 and TRBJ2-7; 11 bases agree with TRBD1. J was trimmed by 2 bases and V by 3 bases; bases with no gene match: 3. Germline V lookup: CDR1 SGHAT, CDR2 FQDESV (reference sequence). The CDR3 is made up of 15 amino acids.

This clone appeared a single time. This chain connects TRBV29-1 to TRBJ2-5; TRBD2 matches 13 bases. The J segment lost 3 bases and the V segment lost 6 bases, leaving 13 bases of the junction unmatched. This CDR3 is built from 17 residues. Looked up from germline, CDR1 is SQVTM and CDR2 is ANQGSEA. As DNA, the CDR3 is TGCAGCGTCACTAGCGGGGGGGTGGCTTTGGTGAAAGAGACCCAGTACTTC. This gives the protein CSVTSGGVALVKETQYF.

The chain combines TRBV5-6 with TRBJ1-3; possible D gene TRBD1, 6 bases. This CDR3 region has 17 residues. The germline V gene encodes CDR1 SGHDT and CDR2 YYEEEE. Trimming stripped 3 bases from V and 0 bases from J, with 16 bases between. CDR3 amino acids: CASSWGQGSHSGNTIYF. The CDR3, as DNA: TGTGCCAGCAGCTGGGGCCAGGGGTCCCACTCTGGAAACACCATATATTTT.

The gene calls are TRBV18 and TRBJ2-3; D is unclear. The V gene's germline CDR1 is KGHSH and CDR2 LQKENI. V lost 2 bases and J lost 1, with 10 bases in between. The CDR3 has 15 amino acids. CDR3 residues: CASSPVRVGTDTQYF. CDR3 coding DNA: TGTGCCAGCTCACCAGTACGGGTCGGCACAGATACGCAGTATTTT.

This chain links TRBV10-3 with TRBJ2-7, with 10 bases matching TRBD1. V shed 1 base and J 3 bases; nucleotides not matched to a gene: 6. CDR3 length: 16 amino acids. Germline lookup yields CDR1 ENHRY and CDR2 SYGVKD. The CDR3 nucleotides read TGTGCCATCAGTGAGTTAGCAGGGACAGGGGTCTACGAGCAGTACTTC. It is translated as CAISELAGTGVYEQYF.

The J gene is TRBJ2-2, the V gene TRBV4-1, with TRBD1 identical over 7 bases. CDR1 is MGHRA, CDR2 YSYEKL, per germline. There are 15 residues in the CDR3. The V segment lost 3 bases and the J segment 6 bases; nucleotides outside the gene matches: 7. The CDR3 here is CASSHQSDRAGELFF. In nucleotides, the CDR3 is TGCGCCAGCAGCCATCAATCCGACAGGGCCGGGGAGCTGTTTTTT.

The rearrangement joins TRBV4-2 to TRBJ1-3; D ambiguous. The germline V gene has CDR1 LGHNA and CDR2 YNFKEQ. Trimming removed 0 bases from V and 9 bases from J, with 9 bases in between. The CDR3 has 13 amino acids. The CDR3 region has the DNA TGTGCCAGCAGCCAAGAAGGGAGCCCCACCATATATTTT. This translates into CASSQEGSPTIYF.